These 13 T cell receptor beta chains came from one sample sequenced in a study of cytomegalovirus exposure and HLA in healthy donors. The study ran its PCR with 60 Vbeta and 13 Jbeta primers. TCRdb's table, derived via immunoSEQ multiplex PCR, lists solely in-frame clones and lacks some. This sample has more than 150,000 clones; approximately 79% occur once, and the top ten carry over 5.5%. The sample consisted of PBMCs. Receptors were obtained from a man aged 35 to 55 in good health and CMV-seropositive.

V is TRBV11-1 and J is TRBJ2-6; possibly TRBD2 for D (7 bases). Looked up from germline, CDR1 is SGHAT and CDR2 is FQDESV (reference sequence). The CDR3 sequence is 17 residues long. The germline V and J ends were trimmed by 1 base and 3 bases, with 13 bases remaining between them. The CDR3, as DNA: TGTGCCAGCAGCTTAGTTGGGGGGGCGCTTGGGGCCAACGTCCTGACTTTC. Protein sequence: CASSLVGGALGANVLTF.

The chain links TRBV5-6 to TRBJ1-1; TRBD1 matches at 7 bases. The CDR3 runs to 16 residues. J gave up 0 bases and V 0 bases, and 5 bases lay outside the gene matches. Germline CDR1 is SGHDT and CDR2 is YYEEEE. This chain's CDR3 is CASSLGGQPMNTEAFF. As DNA, the CDR3 is TGTGCCAGCAGCTTGGGGGGACAGCCAATGAACACTGAAGCTTTCTTT.

The chain is built from TRBV18 and TRBJ2-2; weak D call: TRBD1 (6 bases). The germline V gene encodes CDR1 KGHSH and CDR2 LQKENI. The CDR3 totals 16 residues. Trimming removed 5 bases at V and 1 base at J, with 14 bases between. CDR3 in amino acids: CASSTSGTRNTGELFF. CDR3 DNA: TGTGCCAGCTCAACTTCCGGGACAAGGAACACCGGGGAGCTGTTTTTT.

The V gene is TRBV11-2, the J gene TRBJ2-7; a possible D gene is TRBD1 (6 bases). CDR1 SGHAT and CDR2 FQNNGV come from the germline V gene. The CDR3 spans 18 residues. V lost 3 bases and J lost 1, with 22 bases in between. CDR3 region: CASSLGVATGIESYEQYF. CDR3 nucleotide sequence: TGTGCCAGCAGCTTGGGAGTGGCCACAGGGATCGAATCCTACGAGCAGTACTTC.

This clone occurred a few times. The chain is built from TRBV6-1 and TRBJ1-1; 11 bases are a match to TRBD1. The germline CDR1 and CDR2 sequences are MNHNS and SASEGT. The CDR3 length is 13 residues. The ends lost 9 bases at V and 5 bases at J; junction bases unmatched: 5. In nucleotides, the CDR3 is TGTGCCAGTGGGGACAGGGGGGGTACTGAAGCTTTCTTT. This gives the protein CASGDRGGTEAFF.

CDR3 sequence (DNA): TGTGCCTGGAGTGTATTGGACAGGGACCACGGGGAGCTGTTTTTT. It yields the protein CAWSVLDRDHGELFF. The chain carries TRBV30 and TRBJ2-2; 8 nucleotides align to TRBD1. This CDR3 is built from 15 residues. CDR1 is GTSNPN, CDR2 SVGIG, per germline (reference sequence). The V gene end was trimmed by 0 bases and the J gene end by 7 bases; junction bases not matched to a gene: 7.

The genes are TRBV4-3 and TRBJ2-7; D might be TRBD2 (6 bases). Trimming shortened V by 0 bases and J by 6 bases, and 15 bases separated the two germline ends. The CDR3 extends over 15 amino acids. Germline CDR1 LGHNA, CDR2 YSLEER. The CDR3 nucleotides are TGCGCCAGCAGCCAAGATAGCGGAACTAGTTCCGAGCAGTACTTC. Its translation: CASSQDSGTSSEQYF.

The V call is TRBV10-2, the J call TRBJ2-7; no clear D gene. The CDR3 length is 11 residues. Germline CDR1 WSHSY, CDR2 SAAADI. V was pared by 3 bases and J by 6 bases, with 6 bases between. CDR3 DNA: TGCGCCAGCAGTGACCAGCGCGAGCAGTACTTC. This sequence encodes CASSDQREQYF.

This clone was observed once. This chain uses TRBV19 with TRBJ2-7, with 7 positions matching TRBD1. Per germline, CDR1 LNHDA and CDR2 SQIVND (reference sequence). After removal of 7 bases from V and 0 bases from J, the junction contained 3 bases not matched to a gene. The CDR3 loop spans 13 amino acids. This CDR3 is CASKGQFSYEQYF. As DNA, the CDR3 is TGTGCCAGTAAGGGACAGTTCTCCTACGAGCAGTACTTC.

The chain joins TRBV6-5 to TRBJ2-7, with TRBD1 as a possible D gene (6 bases). Germline assignment: CDR1 MNHEY and CDR2 SVGAGI. CDR3 length equals 13 residues. The V end was cut by 1 base, the J end by 5 bases, with 9 bases between. CDR3: CASSYLQGHEQYF. The CDR3 DNA reads as TGTGCCAGCAGTTACTTGCAGGGGCACGAGCAGTACTTC.

DNA for the CDR3: TGTGCCAGCAGCACCCGACAGGGAAACACTGAAGCTTTCTTT. Residues: CASSTRQGNTEAFF. The chain couples TRBV7-2 to TRBJ1-1; TRBD1 agrees at 7 bases. Germline V gene sequence: CDR1 SGHTA, CDR2 FQGNSA. CDR3 length: 14 amino acids. J gave up 2 bases and V 5 bases, and 5 bases lay outside the gene matches.

V usage is TRBV6-6 and J usage is TRBJ1-4, with D possibly matching TRBD1 (6 bases). There are 14 residues in the CDR3. CDR1 is MNHNY and CDR2 is SVGAGI in the germline V gene (reference sequence). V gave up 2 bases and J gave up 6 bases, with 10 bases separating them. For the CDR3, the DNA is TGTGCCAGCAGTTACGCGGGGGCGGATGAAAAACTGTTTTTT. It codes for CASSYAGADEKLFF.

The rearrangement joins TRBV29-1 to TRBJ2-1, with 13 bases matching TRBD2. The CDR3 is 13 residues long. The germline V gene encodes CDR1 SQVTM and CDR2 ANQGSEA. V shed 4 bases and J 9 bases; nucleotides not matched to a gene: 3. CDR3 sequence (DNA): TGCAGCGTTGTGACTAGCGGGGGGTCTGAGCAGTTCTTC. This translates into CSVVTSGGSEQFF.